One T cell receptor beta chain is described in this entry. Patients from Seattle were sampled longitudinally, starting during active infection. Germline V gene data show CDR1 as SNHLY and CDR2 as FYNNEI. J lost 8 bases, V lost 5 bases, and 7 bases had no gene match. This CDR3 region has 15 residues. The data stem from a study of blood T cell repertoires in COVID-19. Overall study: Acute-phase and convalescent COVID-19 samples originated in the United States, Italy and Spain.

Authors' data handling: Reference gene primer amplification yielded estimated nucleated cell counts. The assay was immunoSEQ multiplex PCR, and TCRdb's table has in-frame clones only and misses some. V, J and clone size are taken as reported in that table, and D and trimming were inferred from the DNA itself. The sample contains about 52,000 clones, approximately 85% of which appear only once. The sequencing input was peripheral blood. The V and J genes are TRBV2 and TRBJ2-1, with 12 bases aligning to TRBD2. This receptor was taken from a woman older than 75 with COVID-19, enrolled during active disease. CDR3 nucleotides: TGTGCCAGCAGTTGGACTAGCGGGATGGGGGATGAGCAGTTCTTC. It codes for CASSWTSGMGDEQFF. Full variable domain (rest looked up from reference TRBV2 and TRBJ2-1): EPEVTQTPSHQVTQMGQEVILRCVPISNHLYFYWYRQILGQKVEFLVSFYNNEISEKSEIFDDQFSVERPDGSNFTLKIRSTKLEDSAMYFCASSWTSGMGDEQFFGPGTRLTVL.